The 29 T cell receptor beta chains presented below share a single source sample, sequenced in a study of T cells after yellow fever vaccination. TCRdb re-derived calls from the 5' RACE reads in MiXCR, one entry per CDR3 protein. In the table there are more than 300,000 distinct CDR3 sequences, around 10% of which are singletons. Specimen: CD4+ T cells sorted from PBMCs, collected 45 days after the yellow fever booster vaccination. The source of these receptors is a man younger than 30 who received the YFV17D yellow fever vaccine.

This clonotype was observed a few times. The chain carries TRBV7-3 and TRBJ2-7, with TRBD1 matching over 8 bases. J lost 6 bases, V lost 5 bases, and 6 bases had no gene match. This CDR3 comprises 13 residues. Germline-derived CDR1 and CDR2 are SGHTA and FQGTGA. The chain's CDR3 is CASSSNRGFEQYV. The CDR3 coding sequence is TGTGCCAGCAGCAGTAACAGGGGGTTCGAGCAGTACGTC.

This CDR3 is CASSSQTVSRNTIYF. CDR3 nucleotide sequence: TGTGCCAGCAGTTCCCAGACTGTTTCCCGAAACACCATATATTTT. The genes are TRBV28 and TRBJ1-3, with D hard to call. Per germline, CDR1 MDHEN and CDR2 SYDVKM. V lost 4 bases and J lost 5, with 15 bases in between. The length of the CDR3 is 15 residues.

This clonotype was seen at least ten times. J is TRBJ2-1 and V is TRBV6-6; unclear D gene. Deletions cut 6 bases from V and 7 bases from J, with 13 bases between. The CDR3 extends over 13 amino acids. CDR1 and CDR2 (germline): MNHNY, SVGAGI (reference sequence). The CDR3 sequence: CASSRVTRNEQFF. The CDR3 bases are TGTGCCAGCAGCCGGGTAACAAGGAATGAGCAGTTCTTC.

This clonotype has a count of ten or more. The chain joins TRBV6-2 or TRBV6-3 to TRBJ2-1, with 11 bases aligning to TRBD2. The CDR3 is 16 residues long. The V segment lost 2 bases and the J segment 4 bases; nucleotides outside the gene matches: 4. Germline CDR1 and CDR2: MNHEY and SVGEGT. CDR3 in DNA: TGTGCCAGCAGTTACCTAGCGGGGGGTATATACAATGAGCAGTTCTTC. This sequence encodes CASSYLAGGIYNEQFF.

This clonotype was seen repeatedly, ten times or more. V usage is TRBV9 and J usage is TRBJ2-3; D gene ambiguous. CDR3 size: 19 residues. With 4 bases removed from V and 2 bases from J, the gap between germline ends came to 26 bases. Germline-derived CDR1 and CDR2 are SGDLS and YYNGEE. This chain's CDR3 is CASSPSPIPLGAPTDTQYF. The CDR3 coding sequence is TGTGCCAGCAGCCCCAGTCCCATACCCCTCGGTGCGCCCACAGATACGCAGTATTTT.

The chain has TRBV20-1 and TRBJ2-5, with D perhaps TRBD2 (5 bases). CDR3 length: 15 residues. Trimming stripped 1 base from V and 2 bases from J, with 14 bases between. Germline V lookup: CDR1 DFQATT, CDR2 SNEGSKA (reference sequence). The CDR3 DNA reads TGCAGTGCTAGAGTTCCGGGTGGCGGGCAAGAGACCCAGTACTTC. Translated: CSARVPGGGQETQYF.

V usage is TRBV4-1 and J usage is TRBJ2-1; 7 bases match TRBD1. V dropped 1 base and J dropped 1; count of bases not matched to a gene: 4. Germline V lookup: CDR1 MGHRA, CDR2 YSYEKL. The CDR3 runs 16 residues. CDR3 loop: CASSQGGRGSYNEQFF. The CDR3 DNA reads TGCGCCAGCAGCCAAGGGGGCAGGGGGTCCTACAATGAGCAGTTCTTC.

V and J are TRBV2 and TRBJ2-2; D perhaps matches TRBD2 (6 bases). The CDR3 loop spans 13 amino acids. V was clipped by 6 bases and J by 4 bases, with 9 bases between them. The germline gives CDR1 SNHLY, CDR2 FYNNEI. The CDR3 bases are TGTGCCAGCAGGGCGGAGGGCACCGGGGAGCTGTTTTTT. This gives the protein CASRAEGTGELFF.

The sample holds a few counts of this clonotype. The chain links TRBV11-2 to TRBJ2-1, with 12 bases lining up with TRBD2. With V trimmed by 5 bases and J by 5 bases, 4 bases remained unmatched. From germline, CDR1 is SGHAT and CDR2 FQNNGV. There are 15 residues in the CDR3. The CDR3 sequence is CASSRLAGAHNEQFF. The CDR3 nucleotides are TGTGCCAGCAGCCGACTAGCGGGGGCCCACAATGAGCAGTTCTTC.

This clonotype was recorded at least ten times. The rearrangement uses TRBV5-1 and TRBJ1-2, with 9 bases that match TRBD1. This CDR3 has 14 amino acids. The germline V gene has CDR1 SGHRS and CDR2 YFSETQ. Trimming cost V 2 bases and J 7 bases; bases outside gene matches: 6. Here the CDR3 DNA reads TGCGCCAGCAGCTTTTCACAGGGGGCAAGTGGCTACACCTTC. Amino acids: CASSFSQGASGYTF.

In this sample, this clonotype turned up a few times. This chain connects TRBV20-1 to TRBJ2-3; 8 bases are shared with TRBD2. The germline V gene encodes CDR1 DFQATT and CDR2 SNEGSKA (reference sequence). The CDR3 covers 15 residues. The V gene end was trimmed by 3 bases and the J gene end by 2 bases; junction bases not matched to a gene: 7. CDR3 protein: CSASFAGGTTDTQYF. DNA for the CDR3: TGCAGTGCTAGCTTTGCGGGGGGCACCACAGATACGCAGTATTTT.

V usage is TRBV28 and J usage is TRBJ2-2; D is ambiguous. In germline, CDR1 is MDHEN, CDR2 SYDVKM. This CDR3 spans 16 amino acids. Deletions cut 5 bases from V and 0 bases from J, with 13 bases between. CDR3 loop: CASSPFIGANTGELFF. The CDR3 region has the DNA TGTGCCAGCAGTCCCTTTATAGGAGCGAACACCGGGGAGCTGTTTTTT.

This chain joins TRBV20-1 and TRBJ2-1; 10 bases are shared with TRBD2. The J segment lost 4 bases and the V segment lost 0 bases, leaving 6 bases of the junction unmatched. There are 16 residues in the CDR3. Germline V gene sequence: CDR1 DFQATT, CDR2 SNEGSKA (reference sequence). CDR3 nucleotide sequence: TGCAGTGCTAGAGATTGGTCGGGACTAGCGTACAATGAGCAGTTCTTC. Translated: CSARDWSGLAYNEQFF.

The sample holds a few counts of this clonotype. This chain joins TRBV2 and TRBJ2-7, with 14 bases fitting TRBD2. The V segment lost 6 bases and the J segment 7 bases; nucleotides outside the gene matches: 8. The CDR3 spans 15 residues. The germline CDR1 and CDR2 sequences are SNHLY and FYNNEI. DNA of the CDR3: TGTGCCAGCAGCTCGACTAGCGGGGGGGCGCTGGAGCAGTACGTC. Residues: CASSSTSGGALEQYV.

The chain links TRBV7-9 to TRBJ2-7, with unresolved D. The CDR3 has 14 residues. Germline CDR1 reads SEHNR; CDR2 reads FQNEAQ (reference sequence). Between the trimmed V and J ends, which lost 1 base and 2 bases, there was a span of 9 bases. The CDR3: CASSLDSGPYEQYV. The CDR3 nucleotides are TGTGCCAGCAGCTTAGATTCCGGGCCCTACGAGCAGTACGTC.

The chain carries TRBV12-5 and TRBJ2-2, with 10 positions matching TRBD1. This CDR3 region has 16 residues. J lost 4 bases, V lost 5 bases, and 7 bases had no gene match. The V gene's germline CDR1 is LGHNT and CDR2 FRNRAP. DNA for the CDR3: TGTGCTAGTGGTACCGGGACAGGGGCAGGCACCGGGGAGCTGTTTTTT. Translation: CASGTGTGAGTGELFF.

This clonotype occurred a few times. This chain connects TRBV6-6 to TRBJ2-7; either TRBD1 or TRBD2 may fit D (5 bases each). The CDR3 covers 12 residues. Trimming took 1 base from V and 5 from J, leaving 6 bases between them. The germline V gene encodes CDR1 MNHNY and CDR2 SVGAGI (reference sequence). The CDR3 region has the DNA TGTGCCAGCAGTTACTTGGGGGACGAGCAGTACGTC. It translates to CASSYLGDEQYV.

This clonotype was counted at least ten times. V usage is TRBV7-2 and J usage is TRBJ2-2; TRBD2 agrees at 7 bases. CDR3 size: 17 residues. V dropped 5 bases and J dropped 7; count of bases not matched to a gene: 16. Germline V gene sequence: CDR1 SGHTA, CDR2 FQGNSA. Written as DNA, the CDR3 is TGTGCCAGCAGCCCTCGGGACTACCCCCGTGGAGACGGGGAGCTGTTTTTT. The encoded protein is CASSPRDYPRGDGELFF.

The genes are TRBV6-5 and TRBJ1-5; 7 bases line up with TRBD1. Germline V lookup: CDR1 MNHEY, CDR2 SVGAGI. This CDR3 is built from 16 residues. The ends lost 8 bases at V and 2 bases at J; junction bases unmatched: 12. CDR3 DNA: TGTGCCAGCCGAATTATTCAGACAGGGCGCAATCAGCCCCAGCATTTT. Translation gives CASRIIQTGRNQPQHF.

The gene calls are TRBV4-3 and TRBJ1-2, with 7 positions matching TRBD1. The ends lost 3 bases at V and 6 bases at J; junction bases unmatched: 4. The CDR3 length is 13 residues. Germline V gives CDR1 LGHNA, CDR2 YSLEER. CDR3 protein: CASSQRQGHGYTF. CDR3 DNA: TGCGCCAGCAGCCAGAGACAGGGTCATGGCTACACCTTC.

This clonotype occurred a few times. For the CDR3, the DNA is TGTGCCAGCAGCCCCCTGGTAGGTGGCTACACCTTC. Its translation is CASSPLVGGYTF. The chain recombines TRBV7-6 with TRBJ1-2; D gene unclear. The CDR3 consists of 12 residues. The V end was cut by 5 bases, the J end by 7 bases, with 11 bases between. The V gene's germline CDR1 is SGHVS and CDR2 FNYEAQ. The complete variable domain, with remaining parts taken from reference TRBV7-6 and TRBJ1-2, reads GAGVSQSPRYKVTKRGQDVALRCDPISGHVSLYWYRQALGQGPEFLTYFNYEAQQDKSGLPNDRFSAERPEGSISTLTIQRTEQRDSAMYRCASSPLVGGYTFGSGTRLTVV.

This clonotype has ten or more counts. This chain joins TRBV5-1 and TRBJ1-1, with no clear D. CDR1 and CDR2 from the germline V gene are SGHRS and YFSETQ. Trimming left V 4 bases short and J 3 bases short, with 16 bases between. This CDR3 is 15 amino acids long. The chain's CDR3 is CASSRAPGEDTEAFF. In DNA form, the CDR3 reads TGCGCCAGCAGCCGGGCCCCCGGGGAGGACACTGAAGCTTTCTTT.

This clonotype was counted at least ten times. CDR3 nucleotides: TGCGCCAGCAGCTTGGCTAGCGGAGCCTACAATGAGCAGTTCTTC. Translation gives CASSLASGAYNEQFF. V usage is TRBV5-1 and J usage is TRBJ2-1, with 7 bases lining up with TRBD2. The trim removed 0 bases at V and 2 bases at J, leaving 2 bases unmatched. The germline CDR1 and CDR2 sequences are SGHRS and YFSETQ. The CDR3 sequence is 15 residues long.

The chain uses TRBV20-1 and TRBJ2-7; possible D gene TRBD2, 6 bases. This CDR3 is built from 14 residues. The V end was cut by 3 bases, the J end by 4 bases, with 16 bases between. Germline lookup yields CDR1 DFQATT and CDR2 SNEGSKA (reference sequence). The CDR3 sequence: CSASSGSPKYEQYV. The CDR3 coding sequence is TGCAGTGCTAGCTCCGGGAGCCCTAAGTACGAGCAGTACGTC.

This clonotype turned up a few times. V gene TRBV20-1 combines with J gene TRBJ2-7; no clear D gene. Trimming pared 3 bases from V and 0 bases from J, leaving 6 bases between. Germline V lookup: CDR1 DFQATT, CDR2 SNEGSKA (reference sequence). This CDR3 comprises 12 residues. The CDR3 loop reads CSASINSYEQYF. The CDR3 nucleotides are TGCAGTGCTAGCATTAACTCCTACGAGCAGTACTTC.

This clonotype was counted ten times or more. The chain employs TRBV7-2 and TRBJ1-1, with a weak D call TRBD1 (6 bases). Trimming shortened V by 1 base and J by 5 bases, and 14 bases separated the two germline ends. The CDR3 spans 15 residues. CDR1 and CDR2 (germline): SGHTA, FQGNSA. CDR3 region: CASSLVRGARTEAFF. DNA of the CDR3: TGTGCCAGCAGCTTAGTTCGGGGGGCACGGACTGAAGCTTTCTTT.

This clonotype was seen ten or more times. The genes are TRBV7-2 and TRBJ2-7, with D unresolved. Trimming removed 1 base at V and 0 bases at J, with 4 bases between. The CDR3 runs 13 residues. Germline V gene data show CDR1 as SGHTA and CDR2 as FQGNSA. The CDR3 DNA reads as TGTGCCAGCAGCTTAGTCAGCTCCTACGAGCAGTACTTC. It specifies CASSLVSSYEQYF.

This clonotype was recorded a few times. CDR3 DNA sequence: TGTGCCAGCAGCTTCCGGACAGCAGGGAACACTGAAGCTTTCTTT. Protein product: CASSFRTAGNTEAFF. This sequence joins TRBV7-9 and TRBJ1-1; D is perhaps TRBD1 (6 bases). This CDR3 comprises 15 residues. Germline V CDR1 and CDR2: SEHNR, FQNEAQ (reference sequence). V was trimmed by 3 bases and J by 1 base, leaving 12 bases between them.

This clonotype was counted a few times. This chain connects TRBV6-2 or TRBV6-3 to TRBJ2-5; D is possibly TRBD2 (5 bases). The CDR3 covers 13 residues. V gave up 6 bases and J gave up 2 bases, with 10 bases separating them. Germline CDR1 MNHEY, CDR2 SVGEGT. CDR3 amino acids: CASSQDWQETQYF. The DNA for the CDR3 is TGTGCCAGCAGCCAGGACTGGCAAGAGACCCAGTACTTC.